A single sample gave rise to the 10 T cell receptor beta chains below, sequenced in a study of graft-versus-host responses after intestinal transplantation. These receptors have no identified antigens. Clones were read by immunoSEQ multiplex PCR, and TCRdb kept only the in-frame ones, dropping some. The table records more than 70,000 clones, around 80% of them present only once. The source was unstimulated CD4+ T cells sorted from spleen or lymph node cells, collected before intestinal transplant. The receptors were sampled from a human donor who received an intestinal transplant.

The chain combines TRBV7-9 with TRBJ1-2, with 9 positions matching TRBD1. This CDR3 is 14 amino acids long. Per germline, CDR1 SEHNR and CDR2 FQNEAQ (reference sequence). V dropped 6 bases and J dropped 3; count of bases not matched to a gene: 5. The CDR3 nucleotides read TGTGCCAGCAGGAATACAGGGGGCGACTATGGCTACACCTTC. Protein sequence: CASRNTGGDYGYTF.

V and J are TRBV28 and TRBJ2-2; D perhaps matches TRBD2 (6 bases). The CDR3 extends over 18 amino acids. Trimming took off 3 bases at V and 4 bases at J, with 21 bases between the two ends. Germline CDR1 MDHEN, CDR2 SYDVKM. CDR3 coding DNA: TGTGCCAGCAGTTTGTCGACTAGGTTCCACCTTAGCACCGGGGAGCTGTTTTTT. Its protein is CASSLSTRFHLSTGELFF.

The V gene is TRBV7-8, the J gene TRBJ2-3, with D tentatively TRBD1 (7 bases). The germline gives CDR1 SGHVS, CDR2 FQNEAQ. V was trimmed by 3 bases and J by 5 bases, leaving 18 bases between them. CDR3 length: 16 residues. The CDR3 loop is CASSFPAGQNGDTQYF. The DNA of the CDR3 is TGTGCCAGCAGCTTTCCTGCGGGACAGAACGGAGATACGCAGTATTTT. The full variable domain, with the rest looked up from reference TRBV7-8 and TRBJ2-3, is GAGVSQSPRYKVAKRGQDVALRCDPISGHVSLFWYQQALGQGPEFLTYFQNEAQLDKSGLPSDRFFAERPEGSVSTLKIQRTQQEDSAVYLCASSFPAGQNGDTQYFGPGTRLTVL.

V and J are TRBV5-4 and TRBJ1-6; TRBD1 might be the D (5 bases). The V and J ends lost 4 bases and 5 bases respectively, with 19 bases between them. This CDR3 is 17 amino acids long. The germline V gene encodes CDR1 SGHNT and CDR2 YYREEE (reference sequence). CDR3 DNA: TGTGCCAGCAGCAGGACAATGGTGGCACGCGATAATTCACCCCTCCACTTT. Amino acid sequence: CASSRTMVARDNSPLHF.

This chain joins TRBV2 and TRBJ2-3; 10 bases line up with TRBD2. The V gene's germline CDR1 is SNHLY and CDR2 FYNNEI. The CDR3 loop spans 17 amino acids. V was pared by 5 bases and J by 0 bases, with 8 bases of the junction left unmatched. CDR3 sequence: CASSPRTSGASTDTQYF. The CDR3 region has the DNA TGTGCCAGCAGTCCGAGGACTAGCGGTGCTAGCACAGATACGCAGTATTTT. Looking up the rest from reference TRBV2 and TRBJ2-3 gives the full variable domain: EPEVTQTPSHQVTQMGQEVILRCVPISNHLYFYWYRQILGQKVEFLVSFYNNEISEKSEIFDDQFSVERPDGSNFTLKIRSTKLEDSAMYFCASSPRTSGASTDTQYFGPGTRLTVL.

V usage is TRBV28 and J usage is TRBJ1-5; possibly TRBD1 for D (6 bases). The length of the CDR3 is 13 residues. With 7 bases removed from V and 3 bases from J, the gap between germline ends came to 10 bases. Germline assignment: CDR1 MDHEN and CDR2 SYDVKM. This CDR3 is CASNRQVNQPQHF. The CDR3 bases are TGTGCCAGCAACCGACAGGTCAATCAGCCCCAGCATTTT.

The V gene is TRBV19, the J gene TRBJ1-1, with TRBD1 as a possible D gene (5 bases). Germline V gene data show CDR1 as LNHDA and CDR2 as SQIVND (reference sequence). Trimming pared 6 bases from V and 2 bases from J, leaving 10 bases between. This CDR3 has 13 residues. The CDR3 region is CASRSGINTEAFF. CDR3 coding DNA: TGTGCCAGTAGGTCAGGGATAAACACTGAAGCTTTCTTT.

In DNA form, the CDR3 reads TGTGCCAGCAGCTTAGGTATGTGGGGCACCTACGAGCAGTACTTC. Its translation is CASSLGMWGTYEQYF. The rearrangement joins TRBV7-2 to TRBJ2-7, with D possibly being TRBD1 (5 bases). Germline V CDR1 and CDR2: SGHTA, FQGNSA. The CDR3 is made up of 15 amino acids. With 1 base removed from V and 2 bases from J, the gap between germline ends came to 12 bases.

The chain has TRBV5-4 and TRBJ2-3, with 8 bases lining up with TRBD2. The V gene's germline CDR1 is SGHNT and CDR2 YYREEE (reference sequence). With V trimmed by 0 bases and J by 5 bases, 8 bases remained unmatched. The CDR3 is 16 amino acids. CDR3 sequence (DNA): TGTGCCAGCAGCTTGGGTCCGGGGGGGCCGCAAGATACGCAGTATTTT. Amino acids: CASSLGPGGPQDTQYF. Full variable domain (rest looked up from reference TRBV5-4 and TRBJ2-3): ETGVTQSPTHLIKTRGQQVTLRCSSQSGHNTVSWYQQALGQGPQFIFQYYREEENGRGNFPPRFSGLQFPNYSSELNVNALELDDSALYLCASSLGPGGPQDTQYFGPGTRLTVL.

This chain joins TRBV6-5 and TRBJ2-1; 10 nucleotides agree with TRBD2. This CDR3 has 14 amino acids. V gave up 5 bases and J gave up 7 bases; unmatched junction bases: 5. The germline gives CDR1 MNHEY, CDR2 SVGAGI. CDR3 DNA sequence: TGTGCCAGCAGTGATACTAGCGGGGTAAATGAGCAGTTCTTC. Translated: CASSDTSGVNEQFF.